This T cell receptor (beta chain) was identified during a study of OX40 agonist ivuxolimab in advanced cancers. This clone occurred once. TCRdb's copy holds only in-frame clones and misses some; the assay was immunoSEQ multiplex PCR. The top ten hold roughly 2% of the sample, which has approximately 67,000 clones, roughly 84% seen once. After removal of 3 bases from V and 6 bases from J, the junction contained 4 bases not matched to a gene. This CDR3 is 12 amino acids long. The V gene's germline CDR1 is SQVTM and CDR2 ANQGSEA. The genes are TRBV29-1 and TRBJ1-1; 7 nucleotides agree with TRBD1. The receptor's source is an adult with an advanced solid tumor such as melanoma, head and neck, liver or kidney cancer. The source material was CD4+ or CD8+ T cells sorted from blood, sampled in a trial of the OX40 agonist ivuxolimab. Here the CDR3 reads CSVDQGGAEAFF. In nucleotides, the CDR3 is TGCAGCGTTGATCAGGGGGGGGCTGAAGCTTTCTTT.